Below are 32 T cell receptor beta chains sequenced from a single sample in a study of CD8 T cells in Susac syndrome. Roughly 0.45 to 1 ug RNA was reverse transcribed with random hexamers. One entry per CDR3 protein results from TCRdb running MiXCR on the immunoSEQ multiplex PCR reads. The sample lists some 150,000 distinct CDR3 sequences; around 95% were seen once. Sample: CD4+ T cells from PBMCs. The receptors originated from a human donor with Susac syndrome.

J is TRBJ2-5 and V is TRBV14, with 7 nucleotides matching TRBD2. Germline CDR1 and CDR2: SGHDN and FVKESK. Trimming cost V 1 base and J 5 bases; bases outside gene matches: 10. This CDR3 is 16 amino acids long. The CDR3 region is CASSQAGGLVAETQYF. In DNA form, the CDR3 reads TGTGCCAGCAGCCAAGCGGGGGGATTAGTCGCGGAGACCCAGTACTTC.

The rearrangement links TRBV14 to TRBJ1-6, with D unresolved. The CDR3 has 13 residues. Trimming removed 1 base from V and 11 bases from J, with 9 bases in between. Per the germline V gene, CDR1 is SGHDN and CDR2 is FVKESK. CDR3 protein: CASSQVDWAPLHF. CDR3 in DNA: TGTGCCAGCAGCCAAGTTGACTGGGCACCCCTCCACTTT.

The chain joins TRBV5-6 to TRBJ2-7, with TRBD2 matching over 8 bases. CDR3 size: 15 residues. Trimming took 4 bases from V and 2 from J; bases not matched to a gene: 8. Germline CDR1 reads SGHDT; CDR2 reads YYEEEE. CDR3 sequence reads: CASSHQTSATYEQYF. The CDR3 DNA reads TGTGCCAGCAGCCACCAGACTAGCGCCACCTACGAGCAGTACTTC.

The rearrangement uses TRBV12-3 or TRBV12-4 and TRBJ1-5, with D unclear. V was trimmed by 1 base and J by 7 bases, leaving 14 bases between them. The CDR3 sequence is 15 residues long. CDR3: CASSLEPQVGQPQHF. The CDR3 region has the DNA TGTGCCAGCAGTTTAGAACCCCAGGTTGGGCAGCCCCAGCATTTT.

This chain uses TRBV4-1 with TRBJ2-5; D gene ambiguous. Germline V gene lookup returns CDR1 MGHRA and CDR2 YSYEKL. The CDR3 sequence is 13 residues long. The V and J ends lost 1 base and 0 bases respectively, with 3 bases between them. The CDR3 DNA follows: TGCGCCAGCAGCCAAGGCAACCAAGAGACCCAGTACTTC. Its translation: CASSQGNQETQYF.

This clonotype was picked up one time. The J gene is TRBJ1-6, the V gene TRBV5-1; the D gene is possibly TRBD1 (6 bases). The CDR3 contains 15 residues. Deletions cut 4 bases from V and 9 bases from J, with 17 bases between. Germline CDR1 reads SGHRS; CDR2 reads YFSETQ. The CDR3 spells CASSVGHEGGSPLHF. As DNA, the CDR3 is TGCGCCAGCAGCGTGGGACACGAAGGAGGTTCACCCCTCCACTTT.

The rearrangement uses TRBV28 and TRBJ1-1, with TRBD1 matching over 7 bases. CDR1 is MDHEN and CDR2 is SYDVKM in the germline V gene. V was clipped by 5 bases and J by 10 bases; unmatched bases: 13. The CDR3 runs to 14 residues. The CDR3 is CASSQGGTGSVAFF. As DNA, the CDR3 is TGTGCCAGCAGTCAGGGGGGTACAGGGTCGGTAGCTTTCTTT.

The chain is built from TRBV19 and TRBJ1-5; maybe TRBD1 (5 bases). V lost 5 bases, J lost 4 bases, and 18 bases lay in between. This CDR3 is built from 16 residues. Germline loops: CDR1 LNHDA, CDR2 SQIVND (reference sequence). The CDR3 here is CASSSPGGTGNQPQHF. CDR3 DNA: TGTGCCAGTAGTTCCCCGGGGGGGACGGGGAATCAGCCCCAGCATTTT.

The chain links TRBV7-2 to TRBJ1-2; D not certain. V was trimmed by 7 bases and J by 9 bases, leaving 12 bases between them. The CDR3 runs to 11 residues. Germline CDR1 and CDR2: SGHTA and FQGNSA. CDR3 in amino acids: CASTQTHSYTF. In DNA form, the CDR3 reads TGTGCCAGCACCCAAACTCATAGCTACACCTTC.

V and J are TRBV7-3 and TRBJ2-3; D not resolved. Germline loops: CDR1 SGHTA, CDR2 FQGTGA. The CDR3 totals 15 residues. V dropped 1 base and J dropped 7 bases, with 15 bases sitting between them. CDR3 amino acids: CASSLNEELLHTQYF. The CDR3 bases are TGTGCCAGCAGCTTAAATGAGGAGTTGTTGCATACGCAGTATTTT.

The rearrangement uses TRBV12-3 or TRBV12-4 and TRBJ2-1, with D tentatively TRBD1 (5 bases). V lost 1 base to trimming and J lost 8 bases, with 9 bases between them. The CDR3 runs to 13 residues. The CDR3 region is CASSLGARDEQFF. CDR3 in DNA: TGTGCCAGCAGTTTAGGGGCCAGGGATGAGCAGTTCTTC.

The chain has TRBV6-4 and TRBJ1-6; no clear D gene. This CDR3 has 14 residues. CDR1 and CDR2 (germline): MRHNA, SNTAGT. With 4 bases removed from V and 5 bases from J, the gap between germline ends came to 9 bases. The CDR3, as DNA: TGTGCCAGCAGTGCCGGGTCCGATAATTCACCCCTCCACTTT. As protein: CASSAGSDNSPLHF.

V usage is TRBV29-1 and J usage is TRBJ2-2, with D perhaps TRBD1 (5 bases). The length of the CDR3 is 12 residues. V was pared by 7 bases and J by 3 bases, with 9 bases between. Germline V gene sequence: CDR1 SQVTM, CDR2 ANQGSEA. CDR3 sequence reads: CSAGHYTGELFF. The CDR3 DNA reads as TGCAGCGCCGGACACTACACCGGGGAGCTGTTTTTT.

The chain couples TRBV2 to TRBJ1-3, with D hard to call. The germline gives CDR1 SNHLY, CDR2 FYNNEI. The CDR3 length is 11 residues. Trimming left V 2 bases short and J 7 bases short, with 3 bases between. The CDR3 nucleotides read TGTGCCAGCAGTGAAAAGAACACCATATATTTT. Residues: CASSEKNTIYF. The complete variable domain, with remaining parts taken from reference TRBV2 and TRBJ1-3, reads EPEVTQTPSHQVTQMGQEVILRCVPISNHLYFYWYRQILGQKVEFLVSFYNNEISEKSEIFDDQFSVERPDGSNFTLKIRSTKLEDSAMYFCASSEKNTIYFGEGSWLTVV.

The V and J genes are TRBV12-3 or TRBV12-4 and TRBJ1-2; D is uncertain. CDR3 length equals 13 residues. V lost 3 bases to trimming and J lost 2 bases, with 7 bases between them. As DNA, the CDR3 is TGTGCCAGCAGTTTTGGGGTGAACTATGGCTACACCTTC. It encodes CASSFGVNYGYTF.

The chain is built from TRBV5-1 and TRBJ2-5; maybe TRBD1 (6 bases). The germline V gene has CDR1 SGHRS and CDR2 YFSETQ. There are 15 residues in the CDR3. V lost 2 bases to trimming and J lost 5 bases, with 16 bases between them. As DNA, the CDR3 is TGCGCCAGCAGCTTTAGTCCAGGGGTGGTGGAGACCCAGTACTTC. Translated: CASSFSPGVVETQYF.

This rearrangement joins TRBV4-1 to TRBJ2-3; no reliable D call. This CDR3 spans 13 amino acids. The germline V and J ends were trimmed by 4 bases and 4 bases, with 9 bases remaining between them. The germline gives CDR1 MGHRA, CDR2 YSYEKL. The CDR3 DNA sequence: TGCGCCAGCAGCCCTATGAAGTCAGATACGCAGTATTTT. It translates to CASSPMKSDTQYF.

The chain is built from TRBV12-3 or TRBV12-4 and TRBJ2-7; D is ambiguous. The ends were cut back, 8 bases at V and 1 base at J, with 15 bases in the middle. The CDR3 has 14 residues. The CDR3 reads CASASSPESYEQYF. The CDR3 bases are TGTGCCAGCGCTTCAAGCCCAGAATCCTACGAGCAGTACTTC.

This chain connects TRBV12-3 or TRBV12-4 to TRBJ2-5, with D uncertain. CDR3 size: 14 residues. V lost 5 bases, J lost 5 bases, and 15 bases lay in between. The CDR3 loop is CASSPTGPSETQYF. In DNA, the CDR3 is TGTGCCAGCAGTCCCACTGGACCGTCGGAGACCCAGTACTTC.

The J gene is TRBJ1-3, the V gene TRBV15; a possible D gene is TRBD1 (5 bases). Per the germline V gene, CDR1 is LNHNV and CDR2 is YYDKDF (reference sequence). Deletions cut 8 bases from V and 3 bases from J, with 14 bases between. This CDR3 has 14 amino acids. CDR3: CATRGPGSGNTIYF. For the CDR3, the DNA is TGTGCCACCCGGGGCCCGGGGAGTGGAAACACCATATATTTT.

This clonotype was recorded only once. V usage is TRBV3-1 and J usage is TRBJ1-1, with D possibly matching TRBD1 (5 bases). V shed 4 bases and J shed 12 bases, with 15 bases lying between them. This CDR3 region has 12 residues. Germline V lookup: CDR1 LGHDT, CDR2 YNNKEL (reference sequence). CDR3 sequence: CASSPPGLVPFF. The CDR3, as DNA: TGTGCCAGCAGCCCCCCAGGGTTAGTTCCTTTCTTT.

The chain links TRBV20-1 to TRBJ2-5; D is unresolved. This CDR3 comprises 12 residues. In germline, CDR1 is DFQATT, CDR2 SNEGSKA (reference sequence). V was cut by 2 bases and J by 1 base, with 5 bases left in between. This chain's CDR3 is CSARWGQETQYF. The CDR3 bases are TGCAGTGCTAGATGGGGCCAAGAGACCCAGTACTTC.

This clonotype has a single count. The chain couples TRBV29-1 to TRBJ2-4; weak D call: TRBD2 (5 bases). Germline CDR1 SQVTM, CDR2 ANQGSEA. This CDR3 is 17 amino acids long. Trimming removed 0 bases from V and 0 bases from J, with 15 bases in between. The CDR3 coding sequence is TGCAGCGTTGAAGAGCGGGCCCCAACCCTAGCCAAAAACATTCAGTACTTC. This sequence encodes CSVEERAPTLAKNIQYF.

The chain is built from TRBV28 and TRBJ1-2; D is ambiguous. V lost 5 bases and J 0 bases, leaving 7 bases between the germline ends. CDR3 length: 13 amino acids. Germline CDR1 is MDHEN and CDR2 is SYDVKM. The CDR3: CASSGGSNYGYTF. In nucleotides, the CDR3 is TGTGCCAGCAGTGGCGGATCTAACTATGGCTACACCTTC.

V gene TRBV12-3 or TRBV12-4 combines with J gene TRBJ2-6; no reliable D call. V was cut by 4 bases and J by 0 bases, with 7 bases left in between. The CDR3 sequence is 15 residues long. CDR3 in amino acids: CASSSVPSGANVLTF. CDR3 coding DNA: TGTGCCAGCAGTTCAGTGCCCTCTGGGGCCAACGTCCTGACTTTC.

CDR3 nucleotide sequence: TGTGCCAGCAGCCCCTGGGACAGGGGAGGCGAGCAGTTCTTC. This gives the protein CASSPWDRGGEQFF. V usage is TRBV7-3 and J usage is TRBJ2-1; 10 bases are a match to TRBD1. The CDR3 contains 14 residues. V was pared by 5 bases and J by 10 bases, with 8 bases of the junction left unmatched. CDR1 and CDR2 (germline): SGHTA, FQGTGA.

The chain has TRBV20-1 and TRBJ2-7, with TRBD2 identical over 12 bases. Germline CDR1 is DFQATT and CDR2 is SNEGSKA (reference sequence). The length of the CDR3 is 14 residues. Trimming took 3 bases from V and 5 from J; bases not matched to a gene: 5. The chain's CDR3 is CSASSGLAGNEQYF. DNA for the CDR3: TGCAGTGCTAGTTCCGGACTAGCGGGAAACGAGCAGTACTTC.

V gene TRBV25-1 combines with J gene TRBJ2-4, with TRBD2 identical over 10 bases. Trimming took 4 bases from V and 3 from J; bases not matched to a gene: 6. CDR3 length equals 16 residues. From germline, CDR1 is MGHDK and CDR2 SYGVNS. The CDR3 DNA reads TGTGCCAGCAGTGGGACTAGCGGCCCGGTCAAAAACATTCAGTACTTC. Its translation is CASSGTSGPVKNIQYF.

J is TRBJ1-1 and V is TRBV15; D gene ambiguous. V lost 1 base and J lost 11, with 14 bases in between. Looked up from germline, CDR1 is LNHNV and CDR2 is YYDKDF (reference sequence). The CDR3 contains 13 residues. In nucleotides, the CDR3 is TGTGCCACCAGCAGAGGTACCGGGCTCCGGGCTTTCTTT. This codes for CATSRGTGLRAFF.

The chain's CDR3 is CSVDTQGLAGRDTQYF. CDR3 coding DNA: TGCAGCGTTGACACACAGGGACTAGCGGGAAGAGATACGCAGTATTTT. The V gene is TRBV29-1, the J gene TRBJ2-3; TRBD2 aligns across 13 bases. The V gene's germline CDR1 is SQVTM and CDR2 ANQGSEA. Trimming at V came to 3 bases and at J to 5 bases, leaving 8 bases not matched to a gene. The CDR3 is 16 amino acids.

The chain is built from TRBV3-1 and TRBJ2-2; 7 bases align to TRBD2. Germline lookup yields CDR1 LGHDT and CDR2 YNNKEL (reference sequence). The CDR3 is 15 amino acids. Trimming removed 4 bases from V and 6 bases from J; junction bases left unmatched: 8. In nucleotides, the CDR3 is TGTGCCAGCAGCCCACGTGGGAGGGCGGCCGGGGAGCTGTTTTTT. It codes for CASSPRGRAAGELFF.

J is TRBJ2-3 and V is TRBV7-3; possible D gene TRBD2, 6 bases. Trimming removed 5 bases at V and 6 bases at J, with 12 bases between. Germline values: CDR1 SGHTA, CDR2 FQGTGA. The CDR3 has 13 amino acids. The CDR3, as DNA: TGTGCCAGCAGCCCGTCCCGGGGGGATACGCAGTATTTT. Residues: CASSPSRGDTQYF.